The rows below give T cell receptor beta chains drawn from one sample of a study of early T cells in non-severe SARS-CoV-2 infection. TCRdb called the 5' RACE reads again in MiXCR, with one record for every CDR3 protein. The sample includes approximately 46,000 distinct CDR3 sequences, around 6% seen only once; the top ten take 9.5% to 15%. The sequenced sample was whole blood. Receptors were obtained from an adult who was a healthcare worker with PCR-confirmed SARS-CoV-2 infection or an uninfected control (not recorded which). Both conserved end residues are part of each CDR3. D genes are given only for firm matches. Part of the rows lack a size; the others show once, few, many or a class for expanded clones.

V gene	clone size	D gene	J gene	CDR3 DNA	CDR3 protein
TRBV20-1	many	TRBD1	TRBJ1-1	TGCAGTGCGCAGGACAGGGCTAACACTGAAGCTTTCTTT	CSAQDRANTEAFF
TRBV20-1	many	NA	TRBJ1-6	TGCAGTGCTAGTCAGGGGTGGGGTAATTCACCCCTCCACTTT	CSASQGWGNSPLHF
TRBV3-1	many	NA	TRBJ1-6	TGTGCCAGCAGCCAAGCCACTTGGGGGGGGAATCAATCACCCCTCCACTTT	CASSQATWGGNQSPLHF
TRBV12-3/TRBV12-4	many	TRBD1	TRBJ2-7	TGTGCCAGCAGCAACTCAGGGGGCCTGAGCTACGAGCAGTACTTC	CASSNSGGLSYEQYF
TRBV14	many	NA	TRBJ1-1	TGTGCCAGCAGCCAAGTCAAAGGCGAAGCTTTCTTT	CASSQVKGEAFF
TRBV7-9	few	NA	TRBJ2-3	TGTGCCAGCAGCCCAGAGGGGAGCTACACAGATACGCAGTATTTT	CASSPEGSYTDTQYF
TRBV29-1	many	NA	TRBJ2-3	TGCAGCGTCCGGGGGACAGATACGCAGTATTTT	CSVRGTDTQYF
TRBV6-5	many	NA	TRBJ2-1	TGTGCCAGCGGGGATGGATTCAGTGAGCAGTTCTTC	CASGDGFSEQFF
TRBV20-1	many	NA	TRBJ2-5	TGCAGTGCTAGGGACTTAGTTCTCGAGACCCAGTACTTC	CSARDLVLETQYF
TRBV12-3/TRBV12-4	NA	NA	TRBJ2-1	TGTGCCAGCAGTTTAGCAGCAAATGAGCAGTTCTTC	CASSLAANEQFF
TRBV4-2	few	TRBD1	TRBJ2-7	TGTGCCAGCAGCCCAAACGGGGACAGCTCCTACGAGCAGTACTTC	CASSPNGDSSYEQYF
TRBV11-2	many	NA	TRBJ2-7	TGTGCCAGCAGCTGGGGGCGGGGTCTTCCCTACGAGCAGTACTTC	CASSWGRGLPYEQYF
TRBV28	many	TRBD1	TRBJ1-6	TGTGCCAGCAGTTTGACAGGGGATCCTTCACCCCTCCACTTT	CASSLTGDPSPLHF
TRBV5-1	few	NA	TRBJ2-2	TGCGCCAGCAGCTTGGAAAGGGAAAAGGGCGGGGAGCTGTTTTTT	CASSLEREKGGELFF
TRBV30	NA	NA	TRBJ1-1	TGTGCCTGGGCTAGGAGCACTGAAGCTTTCTTT	CAWARSTEAFF
TRBV12-3/TRBV12-4	many	NA	TRBJ2-2	TGTGCCAGCAGTTTAGAACTAGCAGACACCGGGGAGCTGTTTTTT	CASSLELADTGELFF
TRBV3-1	NA	NA	TRBJ1-4	TGTGCCAGCAGCGTCCAGGGTGCAACTAATGAAAAACTGTTTTTT	CASSVQGATNEKLFF
TRBV6-1	many	NA	TRBJ1-5	TGTGCCAGTAGTGAGGGCAATCAGCCCCAGCATTTT	CASSEGNQPQHF
TRBV28	NA	NA	TRBJ2-7	TGTGCCAGCAGTTTTGGGCCGGCAGATAACTCCTACGAGCAGTACTTC	CASSFGPADNSYEQYF
TRBV7-2	few	NA	TRBJ1-6	TGTGCCAGCAGCCCCCGCCCCGGGGATTCACCCCTCCACTTT	CASSPRPGDSPLHF
TRBV7-9	medium-sized	TRBD1	TRBJ1-1	TGTGCCAGCAGCTCCCGGGACAGGAACACTGAAGCTTTCTTT	CASSSRDRNTEAFF
TRBV5-1	NA	TRBD2	TRBJ2-1	TGCGCCAGCAGCATCGGACTAGCGGGGGGATACAATGAGCAGTTCTTC	CASSIGLAGGYNEQFF
TRBV20-1	many	NA	TRBJ2-5	TGCAGTGCCGGGACTGTTAAAGAGACCCAGTACTTC	CSAGTVKETQYF
TRBV4-2	NA	TRBD1	TRBJ2-1	TGTGCCAGCAGCCAAAGCCCAGGACAGGGCCGATACAATGAGCAGTTCTTC	CASSQSPGQGRYNEQFF
TRBV6-2/TRBV6-3	NA	NA	TRBJ2-3	TGTGCCAGCAGTTACTCGATCAGCGGAACTAGCACAGATACGCAGTATTTT	CASSYSISGTSTDTQYF
TRBV20-1	many	NA	TRBJ1-4	TGCAGTGCTAGAGATCCTGTGGGAAATGGAGAAAAACTGTTTTTT	CSARDPVGNGEKLFF
TRBV11-3	many	TRBD1	TRBJ1-1	TGTGCCAGCAGCTCCGGACAGGGGAGTGAAGCTTTCTTT	CASSSGQGSEAFF
TRBV6-1	NA	NA	TRBJ2-3	TGTGCCAGCACCTTGGACGGTAGCACAGATACGCAGTATTTT	CASTLDGSTDTQYF
TRBV20-1	many	TRBD2	TRBJ2-7	TGCAGTACCCTAGCGGAGGACTACGAGCAGTACTTC	CSTLAEDYEQYF
TRBV19	NA	TRBD2	TRBJ2-7	TGTGCCAGTAGTATTGGACTAGCGCCGAGCTACGAGCAGTACTTC	CASSIGLAPSYEQYF
TRBV20-1	many	NA	TRBJ1-2	TGCAGTGCTAGAGATCCCGCTACTAACTATGGCTACACCTTC	CSARDPATNYGYTF
TRBV7-2	few	TRBD2	TRBJ2-1	TGTGCCAGCAGGGCCGGGACTAGCAATGAGCAGTTCTTC	CASRAGTSNEQFF
TRBV7-7	many	TRBD1	TRBJ2-1	TGTGCTAGCAGCTCTGACAGGGGCGCCGAGCAGTTCTTC	CASSSDRGAEQFF
TRBV5-6	few	TRBD1	TRBJ2-5	TGTGCCAGCAGCCCGACAGGGCCCCAAGAGACCCAGTACTTC	CASSPTGPQETQYF
TRBV6-1	many	NA	TRBJ1-1	TGTGCCAGCAAACGGGGAGGGGAACGAGCTGAAGCTTTCTTT	CASKRGGERAEAFF
TRBV19	many	NA	TRBJ1-2	TGTGCCAGTAGTTCGGACGGACGCGACTATGGTTACACCTTC	CASSSDGRDYGYTF
TRBV30	many	NA	TRBJ2-2	TGTGCCTGGAGATCGGGAAACGGGGAGCTGTTTTTT	CAWRSGNGELFF
TRBV6-1	few	NA	TRBJ1-5	TGTGCCAGCAGTGTTTCCGGGCTAATGGCCCAGCATTTT	CASSVSGLMAQHF